These 4 T cell receptor beta chains originate from one sample sequenced in a study of blood T cell repertoires in COVID-19 (dated by TCRdb to about 2020). Library prep was done by the immunoSEQ multiplex PCR assay. Imported from immuneACCESS, the table was reduced by TCRdb to in-frame sequences with V and J called. These copies leave out some clones; in studies compared against another copy, an unresolved V gene accounts for under half, and the cause of the remainder is not known. The sample contains 40,000 to 45,000 clones, 70% to 90% of them found a single time. The ten largest account for 6.2% of the sample. The sequenced material came from peripheral blood. Receptors originate from a human donor in a cohort sampled during active COVID-19.

The chain employs TRBV13 and TRBJ2-3, with 9 positions matching TRBD2. CDR1 and CDR2 (germline): PRHDT, FYEKMQ (reference sequence). Trimming cost V 10 bases and J 1 base; bases outside gene matches: 12. This CDR3 comprises 16 residues. The DNA for the CDR3 is TGTGCCACTACACGGGGGGCTAGCGGGGGCACAGATACGCAGTATTTT. This codes for CATTRGASGGTDTQYF.

The chain couples TRBV6-2 or TRBV6-3 to TRBJ1-2, with 7 bases matching TRBD1. This CDR3 spans 14 amino acids. The trim removed 3 bases at V and 6 bases at J, leaving 7 bases unmatched. Germline-derived CDR1 and CDR2 are MNHEY and SVGEGT. CDR3: CASSYTGDLNGYTF. CDR3 nucleotides: TGTGCCAGCAGTTATACAGGGGATCTCAATGGCTACACCTTC.

V is TRBV30 and J is TRBJ2-2; TRBD2 matches at 7 bases. In germline, CDR1 is GTSNPN, CDR2 SVGIG (reference sequence). The trim removed 2 bases at V and 0 bases at J, leaving 12 bases unmatched. The length of the CDR3 is 18 residues. CDR3 coding DNA: TGTGCCTGGAGTCGGGGTGAAGGCCGGGGGGCGAACACCGGGGAGCTGTTTTTT. Translated: CAWSRGEGRGANTGELFF. Filled out from reference TRBV30 and TRBJ2-2, the complete variable domain reads SQTIHQWPATLVQPVGSPLSLECTVEGTSNPNLYWYRQAAGRGLQLLFYSVGIGQISSEVPQNLSASRPQDRQFILSSKKLLLSDSGFYLCAWSRGEGRGANTGELFFGEGSRLTVL.

This clone was seen once. V is TRBV19 and J is TRBJ1-6; D may be TRBD1 (5 bases). The V end was cut by 9 bases, the J end by 6 bases, with 21 bases between. Germline CDR1 LNHDA, CDR2 SQIVND (reference sequence). The CDR3 is made up of 16 amino acids. CDR3 nucleotides: TGTGCCAGGCGGGGGTCGGATTGGTGGCGTAATTCACCCCTCCACTTT. Translating it yields CARRGSDWWRNSPLHF.